This is a list of T cell receptor beta chains from one sample in a study of cytomegalovirus exposure and HLA in healthy donors. TCRdb's copy holds only in-frame clones and misses some; the assay was immunoSEQ multiplex PCR. There are some 270,000 clones in the sample; approximately 86% occur only once, and around 1% lies in the top ten. The sequenced sample consisted of PBMCs. All receptors derive from a woman under 30 in good health and CMV-seronegative. CDR3s include the opening cysteine and the closing phenylalanine or tryptophan. D genes are given only for firm matches. Not every row has a clone size; where given, it reads once, few, many or a size class.

length	V	size	D	J	DNA	CDR3
14	TRBV16	NA	NA	TRBJ1-1	TGTGCCAGCAGCTCCCGAGGCATGAACACTGAAGCTTTCTTT	CASSSRGMNTEAFF
14	TRBV7-2	NA	TRBD1	TRBJ2-3	TGTGCCAGCAGCCCGGGACAGCTCACAGATACGCAGTATTTT	CASSPGQLTDTQYF
14	TRBV6-1	NA	NA	TRBJ1-3	TGTGCCAGCAGCAGAATCCTCTCTGGAAACACCATATATTTT	CASSRILSGNTIYF
15	TRBV6-5	NA	TRBD1	TRBJ1-2	TGTGCCAGCAGCACAGGAAGGGGGCGCGCCTATGGCTACACCTTC	CASSTGRGRAYGYTF
17	TRBV7-2	NA	NA	TRBJ1-5	TGTGCCAGCAGCTTAGGAAGGGACATTAGGAGCAATCAGCCCCAGCATTTT	CASSLGRDIRSNQPQHF
16	TRBV29-1	NA	TRBD1	TRBJ2-1	TGCAGCGTTGATAGCCCCGGGACAGGCCCATACAATGAGCAGTTCTTC	CSVDSPGTGPYNEQFF
15	TRBV6-4	few	TRBD2	TRBJ2-7	TGTGCCAGCAGTCGTCTAGCGGGAGCCGATTACGAGCAGTACTTC	CASSRLAGADYEQYF
14	TRBV30	NA	TRBD1	TRBJ1-5	TGTGCCTGGAGTGGGGGACAGCTGGTTAACCCCCAGCATTTT	CAWSGGQLVNPQHF
13	TRBV9	NA	NA	TRBJ2-5	TGTGCCAGCAGCGGTCGCTATCAAGAGACCCAGTACTTC	CASSGRYQETQYF
9	TRBV28	few	NA	TRBJ1-1	TGTGAGGGGTCCACTGAAGCTTTCTTT	CEGSTEAFF
13	TRBV10-3	NA	TRBD1	TRBJ2-1	TGTGCCAACTCCGGGACAGGGTCGGGTGAGCAGTTCTTC	CANSGTGSGEQFF
15	TRBV5-1	NA	TRBD1	TRBJ1-1	TGCGCCAGCAGCTTTGGGACAGGGATGAACACTGAAGCTTTCTTT	CASSFGTGMNTEAFF
14	TRBV27	once	TRBD1	TRBJ1-1	TGTGCCAGCAGGGCCGACAGGGGGGTAACTGAAGCTTTCTTT	CASRADRGVTEAFF
17	TRBV11-3	NA	TRBD2	TRBJ2-7	TGTGCCAGCAGCTTAACGGGTGTGGGTAGCGGGAGTACCGAGCAGTACTTC	CASSLTGVGSGSTEQYF
15	TRBV11-2	NA	NA	TRBJ2-1	TGTGCCAGCAGCTTCCGATTAGAGGGGGACAATGAGCAGTTCTTC	CASSFRLEGDNEQFF
15	TRBV5-1	NA	TRBD2	TRBJ2-5	TGCGCCAGCAGCGAGGCGACTAGCGGGGTTGAGACCCAGTACTTC	CASSEATSGVETQYF
15	TRBV6-5	NA	NA	TRBJ2-5	TGTGCCAGCAGTTACTCGTTTACAGGCTTAGAGACCCAGTACTTC	CASSYSFTGLETQYF
12	TRBV30	NA	NA	TRBJ2-3	TGTGCCTGGAGTAGGCAGGGTAGGACGCAGTATTTT	CAWSRQGRTQYF
15	TRBV30	NA	NA	TRBJ1-1	TGTGCCTGGAGTGTAAGACAGCGACTTCACACTGAAGCTTTCTTT	CAWSVRQRLHTEAFF
14	TRBV5-1	NA	NA	TRBJ2-2	TGCGCCAGCAGCCATGCGGACTTGACCGGGGAGCTGTTTTTT	CASSHADLTGELFF
12	TRBV7-7	few	TRBD2	TRBJ2-7	TGTGCCAGCAGTTCGCCCGGACTAGGAACGTACTTC	CASSSPGLGTYF
14	TRBV19	NA	NA	TRBJ2-3	TGTGCCAGTAGTCCAGGGGAGAGCACAGATACGCAGTATTTT	CASSPGESTDTQYF
16	TRBV6-1	NA	TRBD1	TRBJ2-5	TGTGCCAGCAGTGAATCCTCAGGGGGCGGTTGGGAGACCCAGTACTTC	CASSESSGGGWETQYF
17	TRBV27	NA	TRBD1	TRBJ1-1	TGTGCCAGCAGTTCCAGAATCCAGGGGGCAGGAAACACTGAAGCTTTCTTT	CASSSRIQGAGNTEAFF
11	TRBV6-5	NA	NA	TRBJ2-7	TGTGCCAGCAGTGACGGGTACGAGCAGTACTTC	CASSDGYEQYF
13	TRBV6-5	once	NA	TRBJ1-3	TGTGCCAGCACCGCCACGGTTGGAAACACCATATATTTT	CASTATVGNTIYF
15	TRBV9	NA	NA	TRBJ1-4	TGTGCCAGCAGCGCCCGGGACATCTATAATGAAAAACTGTTTTTT	CASSARDIYNEKLFF
15	TRBV11-2	NA	NA	TRBJ1-3	TGTGCCAGCAGCTTGGCTGGGACATCTGGAAACACCATATATTTT	CASSLAGTSGNTIYF
15	TRBV12-5	NA	NA	TRBJ2-1	TGTGCTAGTGCCAAACCGGGACACCTCTACAATGAGCAGTTCTTC	CASAKPGHLYNEQFF
12	TRBV30	NA	NA	TRBJ2-7	TGTGCCTGGAGTTACGAGGGCGTGAGGAGAAACTTC	CAWSYEGVRRNF
13	TRBV27	NA	TRBD1	TRBJ2-7	TGTGCCAGCAGGCGACAGGGGGCCTACGAGCAGTACTTC	CASRRQGAYEQYF
16	TRBV7-6	NA	NA	TRBJ2-1	TGTGCCAGCAGCCCCGCGGCGGCGTTCCCCACCAATGAGCAGTTCTTC	CASSPAAAFPTNEQFF
16	TRBV13	NA	NA	TRBJ2-3	TGTGCCAGTGCAACAGGGAGAGGGGGAAGCACAGATACGCAGTATTTT	CASATGRGGSTDTQYF
14	TRBV2	NA	NA	TRBJ2-7	TGTGCCAGCAACCCTGACACGAGCTCCTACGAGCAGTACTTC	CASNPDTSSYEQYF
13	TRBV7-9	NA	NA	TRBJ2-1	TGTGCCAGCAGCCCCAAGGGGGTCAATGAGCAGTTCTTC	CASSPKGVNEQFF
14	TRBV5-1	NA	NA	TRBJ2-3	TGCGCCAGCAGCTTGGCGCAGGGTACAGATACGCAGTATTTT	CASSLAQGTDTQYF
14	TRBV27	NA	NA	TRBJ2-3	TGTGCCAGCAGTTTCTCCCGACTCTATAATTCGCAGTATTTT	CASSFSRLYNSQYF
14	TRBV7-9	NA	NA	TRBJ2-2	TGTGCCAGCAGCCCCCCGACAGCCCCCGGGGAGCTGTTTTTT	CASSPPTAPGELFF
19	TRBV11-3	NA	NA	TRBJ2-1	TGTGCCAGCAGCTACACCCCTCGGGACTCCTGGACGTCGTACAATGAGCAGTTCTTC	CASSYTPRDSWTSYNEQFF
14	TRBV6-5	NA	NA	TRBJ1-1	TGTGCCAGCCACCCTAGCGGGGAATCCACTGAAGCTTTCTTT	CASHPSGESTEAFF
15	TRBV19	NA	TRBD1	TRBJ1-2	TGTGCCAGTAGTGCTACAAGGGACAGGGGCTATGGCTACACCTTC	CASSATRDRGYGYTF
14	TRBV9	NA	TRBD1	TRBJ1-2	TGTGCCAGCAGCGTGTCAGGGGGCAACTATGGCTACACCTTC	CASSVSGGNYGYTF
14	TRBV30	NA	NA	TRBJ2-3	TGTGCCTGGAATACACGGGATTTCACAGATACGCAGTATTTT	CAWNTRDFTDTQYF
15	TRBV15	NA	NA	TRBJ1-2	TGTGCCACCAGCCCGACGGCAGGGACTAACTATGGCTACACCTTC	CATSPTAGTNYGYTF
14	TRBV6-5	NA	TRBD1	TRBJ2-7	TGTGCCAGCAGTTCGGGACAGGGGGTTGGCGAGCAGTACTTC	CASSSGQGVGEQYF
14	TRBV6-6	few	TRBD1	TRBJ1-2	TGTGCCAGCAGCCCCGGACAGGGTGGGTATGGCTACACCTTC	CASSPGQGGYGYTF
16	TRBV5-4	NA	TRBD2	TRBJ2-1	TGTGCCAGCAGCCACGTGCCTAGCGGGGGTTACAATGAGCAGTTCTTC	CASSHVPSGGYNEQFF